Listed here are 22 T cell receptor beta chains from one sample, sequenced in a study of early T cells in non-severe SARS-CoV-2 infection. TCRdb re-derived calls from the 5' RACE reads in MiXCR, one entry per CDR3 protein. The repertoire has about 50,000 distinct CDR3 sequences, around 9.6% of them found once; the top ten carry around 5.3%. Material: whole blood, obtained at baseline. The receptors here all came from an adult who was a healthcare worker with PCR-confirmed SARS-CoV-2 infection or an uninfected control (not recorded which).

This clonotype was counted at least ten times. The J gene is TRBJ1-1, the V gene TRBV29-1; D may be TRBD1 (5 bases). The CDR3 contains 12 residues. Germline V gene data show CDR1 as SQVTM and CDR2 as ANQGSEA. V gave up 5 bases and J gave up 7 bases, with 14 bases separating them. The CDR3 loop is CSVNQGFGEAFF. The CDR3 DNA follows: TGCAGCGTTAACCAGGGTTTTGGTGAAGCTTTCTTT. Using reference TRBV29-1 and TRBJ1-1 for the parts outside the CDR3, the full variable domain is SAVISQKPSRDICQRGTSLTIQCQVDSQVTMMFWYRQQPGQSLTLIATANQGSEATYESGFVIDKFPISRPNLTFSTLTVSNMSPEDSSIYLCSVNQGFGEAFFGQGTRLTVV.

Many counts were recorded for this clonotype. V gene TRBV12-3 or TRBV12-4 combines with J gene TRBJ2-7; D is ambiguous. CDR3 length: 11 residues. Trimming cost V 6 bases and J 2 bases, with 5 bases left between them. CDR3 nucleotide sequence: TGTGCCAGCAGCAGTACCTACGAGCAGTACTTC. It is translated as CASSSTYEQYF.

The chain joins TRBV6-1 to TRBJ1-4; TRBD1 is a possible D gene (5 bases). Trimming took off 4 bases at V and 8 bases at J, with 11 bases between the two ends. Germline-derived CDR1 and CDR2 are MNHNS and SASEGT. CDR3 length: 13 amino acids. The CDR3 is CASSGRGREKLFF. The CDR3 DNA is TGTGCCAGCAGTGGAAGGGGACGAGAAAAACTGTTTTTT.

This clonotype has ten or more counts. V is TRBV29-1 and J is TRBJ1-4, with D perhaps matching TRBD1 (5 bases). This CDR3 is built from 15 residues. Looked up from germline, CDR1 is SQVTM and CDR2 is ANQGSEA. Trimming took off 0 bases at V and 7 bases at J, with 15 bases between the two ends. This CDR3 reads CSVEDLWQGSEKLFF. The CDR3 DNA reads as TGCAGCGTTGAAGATCTGTGGCAGGGAAGTGAAAAACTGTTTTTT.

This clonotype was seen a few times. The chain combines TRBV5-1 with TRBJ2-7; D not certain. CDR3 length: 13 amino acids. V lost 0 bases and J 4 bases, leaving 8 bases between the germline ends. CDR1 SGHRS and CDR2 YFSETQ come from the germline V gene. The CDR3 DNA sequence: TGCGCCAGCAGCTTGGACACAACTTACGAGCAGTACTTC. Amino acids: CASSLDTTYEQYF. The whole variable domain, filled in from reference TRBV5-1 and TRBJ2-7, reads KAGVTQTPRYLIKTRGQQVTLSCSPISGHRSVSWYQQTPGQGLQFLFEYFSETQRNKGNFPGRFSGRQFSNSRSEMNVSTLELGDSALYLCASSLDTTYEQYFGPGTRLTVT.

The V call is TRBV10-3, the J call TRBJ2-7, with TRBD1 matching 12 bases. With V trimmed by 0 bases and J by 2 bases, 11 bases remained unmatched. In germline, CDR1 is ENHRY, CDR2 SYGVKD. The CDR3 loop spans 19 amino acids. The CDR3 nucleotides read TGTGCCATCAGTGAGTCCTCTCTGGGACAGGGGGCGACCCCCTACGAGCAGTACTTC. This translates into CAISESSLGQGATPYEQYF.

This clonotype was counted ten times or more. The CDR3 here is CASSLRPERGYTF. CDR3 coding DNA: TGTGCCAGCAGCCTAAGACCCGAAAGGGGCTACACCTTC. The J gene is TRBJ1-2, the V gene TRBV7-2; D gene unclear. Trimming pared 5 bases from V and 8 bases from J, leaving 15 bases between. Germline CDR1 is SGHTA and CDR2 is FQGNSA. The CDR3 totals 13 residues.

A few counts support this clonotype. The rearrangement links TRBV28 to TRBJ1-4; TRBD1 might be the D (5 bases). V was pared by 5 bases and J by 8 bases, with 18 bases between. In germline, CDR1 is MDHEN, CDR2 SYDVKM. The CDR3 loop spans 15 amino acids. The chain's CDR3 is CASSKVGTPREKLFF. In nucleotides, the CDR3 is TGTGCCAGCAGTAAGGTCGGGACCCCAAGGGAAAAACTGTTTTTT.

The chain has TRBV27 and TRBJ2-1; D is undetermined. Germline V CDR1 and CDR2: MNHEY, SMNVEV (reference sequence). This CDR3 has 15 amino acids. Trimming took off 4 bases at V and 0 bases at J, with 10 bases between the two ends. The CDR3 coding sequence is TGTGCCAGCAGTTCTCTAATGAGCTCCTACAATGAGCAGTTCTTC. It yields the protein CASSSLMSSYNEQFF.

This clonotype has more than one count but fewer than ten. The J gene is TRBJ2-3, the V gene TRBV4-3; TRBD2 might be the D (6 bases). Germline-derived CDR1 and CDR2 are LGHNA and YSLEER. CDR3 length: 18 residues. Between the trimmed V and J ends, which lost 1 base and 3 bases, there was a span of 20 bases. In DNA, the CDR3 is TGCGCCAGCAGCCAAGCTCCCTTGGCCCTAGCGCGGACAGATACGCAGTATTTT. It specifies CASSQAPLALARTDTQYF.

The chain links TRBV5-8 to TRBJ2-4, with a weak D call TRBD1 (5 bases). The CDR3 runs 15 residues. Trimming stripped 7 bases from V and 5 bases from J, with 19 bases between. The V gene's germline CDR1 is SGHTS and CDR2 YDEGEE. CDR3 protein: CASPRTGVLENIQYF. CDR3 in DNA: TGTGCCAGCCCTCGAACAGGAGTCTTGGAAAACATTCAGTACTTC.

This clonotype has a count of ten or more. This CDR3 is CSARDRASGRATANTGELFF. Written as DNA, the CDR3 is TGCAGTGCTAGAGATAGGGCTAGCGGGAGGGCCACCGCGAACACCGGGGAGCTGTTTTTT. This chain links TRBV20-1 with TRBJ2-2; 12 bases are shared with TRBD2. V shed 0 bases, J shed 0 bases, and the junction held 11 bases outside the gene matches. CDR3 length equals 20 residues. CDR1 and CDR2 from the germline V gene are DFQATT and SNEGSKA (reference sequence).

The chain uses TRBV9 and TRBJ2-7, with D perhaps TRBD2 (6 bases). CDR3 length equals 15 residues. From germline, CDR1 is SGDLS and CDR2 YYNGEE. V was trimmed by 0 bases and J by 0 bases, leaving 10 bases between them. The CDR3 protein is CASSVGGESSYEQYF. DNA of the CDR3: TGTGCCAGCAGCGTAGGCGGGGAAAGCTCCTACGAGCAGTACTTC.

This clonotype was detected many times. The chain employs TRBV14 and TRBJ1-1; D perhaps matches TRBD1 (5 bases). V gave up 3 bases and J gave up 6 bases, with 14 bases separating them. Germline CDR1 reads SGHDN; CDR2 reads FVKESK. There are 14 residues in the CDR3. DNA of the CDR3: TGTGCCAGCAGCCAGTACAGGAGTAGCTCTGAAGCTTTCTTT. Protein sequence: CASSQYRSSSEAFF.

This clonotype has at least ten counts. The rearrangement joins TRBV7-8 to TRBJ2-7, with 11 bases lining up with TRBD2. This CDR3 has 16 amino acids. Per the germline V gene, CDR1 is SGHVS and CDR2 is FQNEAQ. The junction had 10 bases not matched to a gene; V was cut back by 3 bases and J by 6 bases. CDR3 nucleotides: TGTGCCAGCAGCTTGGAACTAGCGGGAGTCCGGGCCGAGCAGTACTTC. It translates to CASSLELAGVRAEQYF.

This clonotype appeared a few times. One end of the junction does not line up with germline, which may come from a read error. The gene calls are TRBV12-3 or TRBV12-4 and TRBJ2-1; 12 positions match TRBD2. The CDR3 spans 15 residues. CDR3 sequence (DNA): TGTGCCAGCAGTCTAGCGGGGGGGTATCGGGATGAGCAGTTCTTC. The encoded protein is CASSLAGGYRDEQFF.

This sequence joins TRBV28 and TRBJ2-1; 14 bases align to TRBD2. V shed 8 bases, J shed 7 bases, and the junction held 7 bases outside the gene matches. The length of the CDR3 is 15 residues. Looked up from germline, CDR1 is MDHEN and CDR2 is SYDVKM. The CDR3 coding sequence is TGTGCCAGCTCCTCCCGACTAGCGGGAGGGAATGAGCAGTTCTTC. Translated, it gives CASSSRLAGGNEQFF.

The table lists this clonotype with a few counts. CDR3 in amino acids: CASSQLLGTSACEQYF. The CDR3 nucleotides are TGTGCCAGCAGCCAACTTTTGGGGACTAGCGCCTGCGAGCAGTACTTC. J is TRBJ2-7 and V is TRBV4-2, with 10 bases matching TRBD2. The CDR3 covers 16 residues. Trimming took 2 bases from V and 6 from J; bases not matched to a gene: 10. CDR1 is LGHNA and CDR2 is YNFKEQ in the germline V gene.

This clonotype was counted many times. V gene TRBV18 combines with J gene TRBJ1-3; D gene ambiguous. The CDR3 is 14 residues long. The V end was cut by 0 bases, the J end by 4 bases, with 7 bases between. Germline V CDR1 and CDR2: KGHSH, LQKENI. In DNA, the CDR3 is TGTGCCAGCTCACCACCGGGAACGGGAAACACCATATATTTT. Amino acids: CASSPPGTGNTIYF. The whole variable domain, filled in from reference TRBV18 and TRBJ1-3, reads NAGVMQNPRHLVRRRGQEARLRCSPMKGHSHVYWYRQLPEEGLKFMVYLQKENIIDESGMPKERFSAEFPKEGPSILRIQQVVRGDSAAYFCASSPPGTGNTIYFGEGSWLTVV.

This clonotype was counted only a few times. The rearrangement links TRBV20-1 to TRBJ2-7; 7 bases agree with TRBD1. The CDR3 length is 12 residues. The ends lost 5 bases at V and 4 bases at J; junction bases unmatched: 5. Germline values: CDR1 DFQATT, CDR2 SNEGSKA (reference sequence). The CDR3 coding sequence is TGCAGTGCTCCAGGGACAGCTTACGAGCAGTACTTC. Translation: CSAPGTAYEQYF.

The chain combines TRBV20-1 with TRBJ2-7; 11 bases map to TRBD2. Germline CDR1 is DFQATT and CDR2 is SNEGSKA (reference sequence). The CDR3 consists of 17 residues. Trimming took 8 bases from V and 2 from J; bases not matched to a gene: 17. Written as DNA, the CDR3 is TGCAGTTCGCCGGGACAGGGTACTAGCGGGAGCCCCTACGAGCAGTACTTC. Its protein is CSSPGQGTSGSPYEQYF.

The chain carries TRBV11-2 and TRBJ2-2, with D hard to call. The V and J ends lost 2 bases and 4 bases respectively, with 8 bases between them. There are 14 residues in the CDR3. CDR1 is SGHAT and CDR2 is FQNNGV in the germline V gene. The CDR3 DNA sequence: TGTGCCAGCAGCTTATTGGGCCTCACCGGGGAGCTGTTTTTT. Amino acid sequence: CASSLLGLTGELFF.